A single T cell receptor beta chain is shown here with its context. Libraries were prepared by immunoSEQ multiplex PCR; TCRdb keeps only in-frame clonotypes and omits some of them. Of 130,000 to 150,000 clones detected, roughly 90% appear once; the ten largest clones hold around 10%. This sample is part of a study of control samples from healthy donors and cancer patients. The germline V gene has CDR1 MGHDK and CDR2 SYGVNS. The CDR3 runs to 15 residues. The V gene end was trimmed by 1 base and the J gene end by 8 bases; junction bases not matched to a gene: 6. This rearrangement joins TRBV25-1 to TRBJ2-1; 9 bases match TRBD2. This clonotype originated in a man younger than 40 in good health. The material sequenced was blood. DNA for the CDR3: TGTGCCAGCAGTGAATGGACTAGCGAATGGGATGAGCAGTTCTTC. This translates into CASSEWTSEWDEQFF. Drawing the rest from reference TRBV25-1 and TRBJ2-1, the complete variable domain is EADIYQTPRYLVIGTGKKITLECSQTMGHDKMYWYQQDPGMELHLIHYSYGVNSTEKGDLSSESTVSRIRTEHFPLTLESARPSHTSQYLCASSEWTSEWDEQFFGPGTRLTVL.